These 8 T cell receptor beta chains were all obtained from the same sample, sequenced in a study of shared clonotypes between healthy human individuals. CD45RO negativity and positive selection for CCR7 defined naive CD8 cells, a population that excluded terminally differentiated effector memory CD45RA+ cells. Clones were read by immunoSEQ multiplex PCR, and TCRdb kept only the in-frame ones, dropping some. This sample yields some 2,000,000 clones, of which approximately 95% are seen a single time; about 1.1% belongs to the top ten. The sample taken for sequencing was naive CD8+ T cells sorted from blood. The receptor source for this set is a man aged 18 to 35 in good health.

This chain connects TRBV6-4 to TRBJ1-5, with D possibly TRBD1 on 6 matching bases. This CDR3 is built from 15 residues. Germline lookup yields CDR1 MRHNA and CDR2 SNTAGT. Trimming cost V 5 bases and J 3 bases, with 14 bases left between them. For the CDR3, the DNA is TGTGCCAGCAGTCCTGACAGGACCTACAATCAGCCCCAGCATTTT. Amino acids: CASSPDRTYNQPQHF.

A note on this clone: Within the sample, other DNA sequences also encode this same CDR3. The J gene is TRBJ1-2, the V gene TRBV5-1; no definite D call. Looked up from germline, CDR1 is SGHRS and CDR2 is YFSETQ. CDR3 length: 14 residues. Trimming removed 2 bases at V and 3 bases at J, with 11 bases between. The CDR3 protein is CASSLVSGDYGYTF. DNA for the CDR3: TGCGCCAGCAGCTTAGTCTCTGGGGACTATGGCTACACCTTC.

The chain carries TRBV9 and TRBJ1-1, with 10 bases that match TRBD1. The CDR3 runs to 16 residues. CDR1 is SGDLS and CDR2 is YYNGEE in the germline V gene. Trimming took 0 bases from V and 1 from J; bases not matched to a gene: 3. CDR3 protein: CASSVGWDRGNTEAFF. In DNA, the CDR3 is TGTGCCAGCAGCGTAGGTTGGGACAGGGGGAACACTGAAGCTTTCTTT.

Remarks on this clone: This same CDR3 is encoded by further DNA sequences in the sample. This chain joins TRBV27 and TRBJ2-7; TRBD1 agrees at 9 bases. This CDR3 is 14 amino acids long. The germline gives CDR1 MNHEY, CDR2 SMNVEV (reference sequence). V was clipped by 8 bases and J by 3 bases; unmatched bases: 8. The CDR3 spells CASAPGTGFYEQYF. The CDR3 nucleotides read TGTGCCAGCGCCCCCGGGACAGGGTTCTACGAGCAGTACTTC.

This sequence joins TRBV7-2 and TRBJ2-7; D might be TRBD1 or TRBD2, each matching 6 bases. The CDR3 consists of 15 residues. V shed 1 base and J shed 2 bases, with 12 bases lying between them. From germline, CDR1 is SGHTA and CDR2 FQGNSA. In DNA, the CDR3 is TGTGCCAGCAGCTTAGTAACCGGGGGCGCCTACGAGCAGTACTTC. Protein product: CASSLVTGGAYEQYF. The full variable domain, with the rest looked up from reference TRBV7-2 and TRBJ2-7, is GAGVSQSPSNKVTEKGKDVELRCDPISGHTALYWYRQSLGQGLEFLIYFQGNSAPDKSGLPSDRFSAERTGGSVSTLTIQRTQQEDSAVYLCASSLVTGGAYEQYFGPGTRLTVT.

J is TRBJ2-1 and V is TRBV19; 11 positions agree with TRBD1. Per germline, CDR1 LNHDA and CDR2 SQIVND (reference sequence). CDR3 length: 13 residues. With V trimmed by 9 bases and J by 8 bases, 6 bases remained unmatched. The CDR3 coding sequence is TGTGCCAGCCGGGACAGGGGGTACGATGAGCAGTTCTTC. Its protein is CASRDRGYDEQFF.

Here the CDR3 reads CASSRGSGGTTLNTGELFF. The CDR3, as DNA: TGTGCCAGCAGTCGCGGCTCCGGAGGGACTACCTTGAACACCGGGGAGCTGTTTTTT. The gene calls are TRBV28 and TRBJ2-2; 7 bases map to TRBD2. This CDR3 is built from 19 residues. CDR1 is MDHEN, CDR2 SYDVKM, per germline. J was trimmed by 1 base and V by 5 bases; bases with no gene match: 16.

On this clone itself: In the same sample, other DNA sequences code for this CDR3. The genes are TRBV4-3 and TRBJ2-1; 8 bases are a match to TRBD2. The junction had 3 bases not matched to a gene; V was cut back by 2 bases and J by 3 bases. The CDR3 is made up of 15 amino acids. The germline gives CDR1 LGHNA, CDR2 YSLEER. The CDR3 sequence is CASSQRTSGYNEQFF. DNA for the CDR3: TGCGCCAGCAGCCAACGAACTAGCGGCTACAATGAGCAGTTCTTC.